These 23 T cell receptor beta chains were all obtained from the same sample, sequenced in a study of cytomegalovirus exposure and HLA in healthy donors. With 60 Vbeta and 13 Jbeta primers, the PCR was carried out. Libraries were prepared by immunoSEQ multiplex PCR; TCRdb keeps only in-frame clonotypes and omits some of them. Here the sample spans about 140,000 clones, about 87% being singletons. The sequenced sample consisted of PBMCs. Every receptor here comes from a woman aged 25 to 39 in good health and CMV-seronegative.

The rearrangement joins TRBV5-1 to TRBJ2-3; 9 bases are shared with TRBD1. Per the germline V gene, CDR1 is SGHRS and CDR2 is YFSETQ. The CDR3 contains 14 residues. J was trimmed by 4 bases and V by 4 bases; bases with no gene match: 4. The CDR3 here is CASSIRQGADTQYF. The DNA of the CDR3 is TGCGCCAGCAGCATTCGACAGGGGGCAGATACGCAGTATTTT.

This chain uses TRBV5-4 with TRBJ2-3; 8 bases are shared with TRBD2. V dropped 0 bases and J dropped 1; count of bases not matched to a gene: 4. The CDR3 covers 16 residues. Germline V gene lookup returns CDR1 SGHNT and CDR2 YYREEE (reference sequence). CDR3 nucleotide sequence: TGTGCCAGCAGCTTGGGAGCGGGAGTGGGCACAGATACGCAGTATTTT. Translated: CASSLGAGVGTDTQYF.

In its sample, this clone was seen a few times. V gene TRBV7-6 combines with J gene TRBJ2-2, with 9 bases identical to TRBD2. This CDR3 contains 17 residues. V shed 0 bases, J shed 4 bases, and the junction held 6 bases outside the gene matches. In germline, CDR1 is SGHVS, CDR2 FNYEAQ. The CDR3 DNA reads as TGTGCCAGCAGCTTAGCTAGCGGGAGACTCTTCACCGGGGAGCTGTTTTTT. Its translation: CASSLASGRLFTGELFF.

The genes are TRBV18 and TRBJ2-5; TRBD2 matches 8 bases. Germline CDR1 reads KGHSH; CDR2 reads LQKENI. The length of the CDR3 is 13 residues. V was pared by 7 bases and J by 1 base, with 2 bases of the junction left unmatched. Written as DNA, the CDR3 is TGTGCCAGCTTCCTAGCGGGCCAAGAGACCCAGTACTTC. Translation gives CASFLAGQETQYF.

The rearrangement joins TRBV27 to TRBJ1-2; 7 nucleotides agree with TRBD1. Germline V CDR1 and CDR2: MNHEY, SMNVEV (reference sequence). Trimming removed 2 bases from V and 8 bases from J; junction bases left unmatched: 5. The CDR3 length is 13 residues. The CDR3 bases are TGTGCCAGCAGTTTACTACAGGGGATCGGCTACACCTTC. This sequence encodes CASSLLQGIGYTF.

This clone was detected a few times. This chain links TRBV19 with TRBJ2-7; a weak D match, TRBD1 (5 bases). V gave up 8 bases and J gave up 2 bases, with 16 bases separating them. Germline CDR1 LNHDA, CDR2 SQIVND (reference sequence). CDR3 length equals 14 residues. The CDR3 protein is CASSLGVMAYEQYF. The CDR3 DNA sequence: TGTGCCAGTTCGCTAGGGGTGATGGCCTACGAGCAGTACTTC.

This clone was seen only once. The chain uses TRBV28 and TRBJ2-5; D may be TRBD1 (8 bases). V lost 4 bases and J lost 2, with 26 bases in between. The germline V gene encodes CDR1 MDHEN and CDR2 SYDVKM. The CDR3 has 19 amino acids. The CDR3 DNA reads as TGTGCCAGCAGTTCAGGGGGCTCAGGCGGGAGAGAGAAACAAGAGACCCAGTACTTC. This translates into CASSSGGSGGREKQETQYF.

The V call is TRBV11-2, the J call TRBJ2-3, with 7 bases identical to TRBD1. J was trimmed by 3 bases and V by 0 bases; bases with no gene match: 3. The length of the CDR3 is 15 residues. CDR1 SGHAT and CDR2 FQNNGV come from the germline V gene. CDR3 coding DNA: TGTGCCAGCAGCTTAGAGGGGACAGTAACAGATACGCAGTATTTT. Amino acid sequence: CASSLEGTVTDTQYF.

This clone turned up a few times. The chain couples TRBV6-1 to TRBJ2-6; D not certain. Trimming pared 2 bases from V and 0 bases from J, leaving 5 bases between. Germline V lookup: CDR1 MNHNS, CDR2 SASEGT. CDR3 length equals 15 residues. The CDR3 loop reads CASSENNSGANVLTF. In DNA, the CDR3 is TGTGCCAGCAGTGAAAACAACTCTGGGGCCAACGTCCTGACTTTC.

V usage is TRBV28 and J usage is TRBJ1-4; D gene ambiguous. V dropped 6 bases and J dropped 7 bases, with 15 bases sitting between them. The CDR3 sequence is 14 residues long. Per the germline V gene, CDR1 is MDHEN and CDR2 is SYDVKM. Here the CDR3 reads CASRAGRRVEKLFF. The CDR3 DNA is TGTGCCAGCAGGGCCGGGAGAAGGGTTGAAAAACTGTTTTTT.

CDR3 in amino acids: CASFGSGASDEQYF. In DNA form, the CDR3 reads TGTGCCAGCTTCGGTAGCGGGGCCTCTGACGAGCAGTACTTC. The chain links TRBV5-4 to TRBJ2-7, with 8 bases lining up with TRBD2. The CDR3 spans 14 residues. The V gene end was trimmed by 7 bases and the J gene end by 5 bases; junction bases not matched to a gene: 11. Germline CDR1 is SGHNT and CDR2 is YYREEE (reference sequence). Variable domain in full (rest from reference TRBV5-4 and TRBJ2-7): ETGVTQSPTHLIKTRGQQVTLRCSSQSGHNTVSWYQQALGQGPQFIFQYYREEENGRGNFPPRFSGLQFPNYSSELNVNALELDDSALYLCASFGSGASDEQYFGPGTRLTVT.

The genes are TRBV28 and TRBJ1-2; maybe TRBD1 (5 bases). The CDR3 is 13 residues long. V was cut by 7 bases and J by 8 bases, with 17 bases left in between. The germline CDR1 and CDR2 sequences are MDHEN and SYDVKM. The CDR3 coding sequence is TGTGCCAGCACCATGGGAGGGGAGAGAGGCTACACCTTC. Protein sequence: CASTMGGERGYTF.

Remarks on this clone: The junction and the germline gene differ at one end; a read error may be behind it. V gene TRBV2 combines with J gene TRBJ1-2; maybe TRBD1 (5 bases). CDR1 is SNHLY, CDR2 FYNNEI, per germline. CDR3 length: 12 amino acids. The CDR3: CASSYVQSWGGF. The CDR3 nucleotides read TGTGCCAGCAGTTACGTCCAATCCTGGGGGGGCTTC. The full variable domain, rest sourced from reference TRBV2 and TRBJ1-2, is EPEVTQTPSHQVTQMGQEVILRCVPISNHLYFYWYRQILGQKVEFLVSFYNNEISEKSEIFDDQFSVERPDGSNFTLKIRSTKLEDSAMYFCASSYVQSWGGFGSGTRLTVV.

The gene calls are TRBV6-5 and TRBJ1-2; no firm D call. The CDR3 loop spans 15 amino acids. Trimming took 0 bases from V and 6 from J, leaving 14 bases between them. The germline V gene encodes CDR1 MNHEY and CDR2 SVGAGI. CDR3 sequence reads: CASSYSLSGVDGYTF. Here the CDR3 DNA reads TGTGCCAGCAGTTACTCCCTAAGCGGGGTAGATGGCTACACCTTC.

This clone was seen a single time. The J gene is TRBJ2-1, the V gene TRBV15; 9 bases match TRBD2. The trim removed 3 bases at V and 9 bases at J, leaving 6 bases unmatched. Germline loops: CDR1 LNHNV, CDR2 YYDKDF (reference sequence). The CDR3 runs 14 residues. The CDR3 sequence is CATSSLGLASEQFF. The DNA for the CDR3 is TGTGCCACCAGCAGTCTCGGACTAGCGAGTGAGCAGTTCTTC.

The CDR3 DNA reads TGCGCCAGCAGCCTTTCGCGACAGGTAATTAGCAATCAGCCCCAGCATTTT. Translating gives CASSLSRQVISNQPQHF. This chain joins TRBV4-1 and TRBJ1-5; D perhaps matches TRBD1 (6 bases). Germline V gene sequence: CDR1 MGHRA, CDR2 YSYEKL. The CDR3 is 17 amino acids. V was trimmed by 4 bases and J by 0 bases, leaving 16 bases between them.

This clone was counted a single time. V is TRBV11-2 and J is TRBJ1-1, with TRBD1 identical over 7 bases. Germline values: CDR1 SGHAT, CDR2 FQNNGV. The CDR3 is 13 amino acids. The V and J ends lost 5 bases and 2 bases, in that order; junction bases with no gene match: 2. This CDR3 reads CASSRDSNTEAFF. The CDR3, as DNA: TGTGCCAGCAGCCGGGACAGTAACACTGAAGCTTTCTTT.

V gene TRBV5-4 combines with J gene TRBJ1-2; 8 nucleotides match TRBD1. Germline lookup yields CDR1 SGHNT and CDR2 YYREEE (reference sequence). V lost 4 bases to trimming and J lost 0 bases; unmatched junction nucleotides: 11. The CDR3 extends over 17 amino acids. The CDR3 region is CASSAAQGARSNYGYTF. The CDR3 DNA sequence: TGTGCCAGCAGCGCAGCCCAGGGGGCCCGATCTAACTATGGCTACACCTTC.

The gene calls are TRBV5-8 and TRBJ2-7; D is unresolved. This CDR3 is 13 amino acids long. Germline CDR1 reads SGHTS; CDR2 reads YDEGEE. Trimming shortened V by 0 bases and J by 6 bases, and 10 bases separated the two germline ends. The CDR3 sequence is CASSLEAPAEQYF. The CDR3 bases are TGTGCCAGCAGCTTGGAAGCGCCGGCCGAGCAGTACTTC.

This rearrangement joins TRBV7-9 to TRBJ1-2, with D possibly being TRBD1 (6 bases). Germline V gene lookup returns CDR1 SEHNR and CDR2 FQNEAQ (reference sequence). V gave up 7 bases and J gave up 3 bases, with 15 bases separating them. This CDR3 comprises 14 residues. CDR3 residues: CASTQQGLDYGYTF. The CDR3, as DNA: TGTGCCAGCACCCAACAGGGCCTGGACTATGGCTACACCTTC.

The V and J genes are TRBV28 and TRBJ2-7, with 7 bases identical to TRBD2. The ends lost 3 bases at V and 4 bases at J; junction bases unmatched: 6. From germline, CDR1 is MDHEN and CDR2 SYDVKM. The CDR3 has 14 residues. The CDR3 DNA follows: TGTGCCAGCAGTTTTGCGGCGGGAGAGTACGAGCAGTACTTC. Translated: CASSFAAGEYEQYF.

The rearrangement uses TRBV7-2 and TRBJ2-3, with unresolved D. V was clipped by 5 bases and J by 3 bases, with 9 bases between them. Per germline, CDR1 SGHTA and CDR2 FQGNSA. This CDR3 comprises 13 residues. CDR3 nucleotide sequence: TGTGCCAGCAGCGTCTACGCGACAGATACGCAGTATTTT. This translates into CASSVYATDTQYF.

This chain links TRBV7-2 with TRBJ2-5; D is possibly TRBD2 (5 bases). Germline-derived CDR1 and CDR2 are SGHTA and FQGNSA. This CDR3 is 13 amino acids long. V was trimmed by 5 bases and J by 2 bases, leaving 9 bases between them. CDR3 in amino acids: CASSEDLQETQYF. The CDR3 coding sequence is TGTGCCAGCAGCGAGGACTTACAAGAGACCCAGTACTTC.